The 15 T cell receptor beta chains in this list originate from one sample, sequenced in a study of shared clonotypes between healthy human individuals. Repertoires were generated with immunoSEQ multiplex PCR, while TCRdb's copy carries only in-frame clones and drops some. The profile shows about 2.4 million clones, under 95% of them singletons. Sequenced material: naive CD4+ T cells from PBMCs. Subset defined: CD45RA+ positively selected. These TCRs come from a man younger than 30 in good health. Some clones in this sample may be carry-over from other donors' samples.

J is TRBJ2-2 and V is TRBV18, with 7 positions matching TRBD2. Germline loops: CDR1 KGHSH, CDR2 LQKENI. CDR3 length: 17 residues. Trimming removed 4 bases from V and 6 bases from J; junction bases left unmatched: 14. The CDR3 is CASSLHGLAAYPGELFF. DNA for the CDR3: TGTGCCAGCTCACTCCACGGGCTAGCGGCCTACCCCGGGGAGCTGTTTTTT.

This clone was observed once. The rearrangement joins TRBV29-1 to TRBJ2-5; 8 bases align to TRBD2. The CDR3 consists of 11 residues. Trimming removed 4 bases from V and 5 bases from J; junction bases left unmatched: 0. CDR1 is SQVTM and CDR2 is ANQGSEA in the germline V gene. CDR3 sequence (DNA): TGCAGCGTTGGGACTAGCGAGACCCAGTACTTC. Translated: CSVGTSETQYF.

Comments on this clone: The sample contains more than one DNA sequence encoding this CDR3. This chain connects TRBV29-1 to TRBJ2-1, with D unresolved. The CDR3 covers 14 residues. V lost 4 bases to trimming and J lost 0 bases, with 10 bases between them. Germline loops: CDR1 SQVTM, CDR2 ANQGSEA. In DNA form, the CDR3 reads TGCAGCGTTGTTTCAGGCTTCTCCTACAATGAGCAGTTCTTC. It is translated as CSVVSGFSYNEQFF.

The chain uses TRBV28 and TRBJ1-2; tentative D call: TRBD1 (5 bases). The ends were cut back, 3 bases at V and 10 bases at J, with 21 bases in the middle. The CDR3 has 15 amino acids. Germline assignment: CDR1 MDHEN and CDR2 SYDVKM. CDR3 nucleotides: TGTGCCAGCAGTTTGGTGGGACCGGGGACTCTTTACTACACCTTC. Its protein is CASSLVGPGTLYYTF.

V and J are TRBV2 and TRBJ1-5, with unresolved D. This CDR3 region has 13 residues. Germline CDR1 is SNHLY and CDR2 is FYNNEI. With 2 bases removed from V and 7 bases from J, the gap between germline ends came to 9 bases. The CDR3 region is CASSELVSQPQHF. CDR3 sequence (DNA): TGTGCCAGCAGTGAATTGGTATCCCAGCCCCAGCATTTT. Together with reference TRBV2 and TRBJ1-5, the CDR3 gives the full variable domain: EPEVTQTPSHQVTQMGQEVILRCVPISNHLYFYWYRQILGQKVEFLVSFYNNEISEKSEIFDDQFSVERPDGSNFTLKIRSTKLEDSAMYFCASSELVSQPQHFGDGTRLSIL.

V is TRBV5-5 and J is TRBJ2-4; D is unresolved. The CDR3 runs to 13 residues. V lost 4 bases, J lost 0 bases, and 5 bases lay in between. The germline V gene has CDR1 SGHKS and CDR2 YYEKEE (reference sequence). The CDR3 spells CASSPLAKNIQYF. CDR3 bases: TGTGCCAGCAGCCCACTAGCCAAAAACATTCAGTACTTC. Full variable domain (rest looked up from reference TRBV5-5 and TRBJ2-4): DAGVTQSPTHLIKTRGQQVTLRCSPISGHKSVSWYQQVLGQGPQFIFQYYEKEERGRGNFPDRFSARQFPNYSSELNVNALLLGDSALYLCASSPLAKNIQYFGAGTRLSVL.

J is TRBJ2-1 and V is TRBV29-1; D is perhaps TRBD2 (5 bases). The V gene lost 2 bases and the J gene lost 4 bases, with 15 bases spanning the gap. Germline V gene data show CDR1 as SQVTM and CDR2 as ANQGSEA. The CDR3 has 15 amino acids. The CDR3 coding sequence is TGCAGCGTTGAATTATCTTGGCTAGCTTACAATGAGCAGTTCTTC. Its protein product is CSVELSWLAYNEQFF.

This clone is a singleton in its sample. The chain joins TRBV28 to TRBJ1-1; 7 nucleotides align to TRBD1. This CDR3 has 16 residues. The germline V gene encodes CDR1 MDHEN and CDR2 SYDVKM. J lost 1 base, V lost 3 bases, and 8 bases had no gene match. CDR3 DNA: TGTGCCAGCAGTTTTTTAGGGGGCCCTGCGAACACTGAAGCTTTCTTT. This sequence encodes CASSFLGGPANTEAFF.

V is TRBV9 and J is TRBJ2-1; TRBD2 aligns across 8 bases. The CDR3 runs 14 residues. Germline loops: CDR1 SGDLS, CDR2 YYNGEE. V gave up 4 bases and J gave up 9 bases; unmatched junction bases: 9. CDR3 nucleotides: TGTGCCAGCAGCCCACTAGCGGTACTGGGTGAGCAGTTCTTC. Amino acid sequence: CASSPLAVLGEQFF.

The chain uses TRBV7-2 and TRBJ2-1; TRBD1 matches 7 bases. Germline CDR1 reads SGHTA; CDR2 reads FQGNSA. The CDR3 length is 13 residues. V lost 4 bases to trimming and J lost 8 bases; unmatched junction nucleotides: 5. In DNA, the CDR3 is TGTGCCAGCAGCTCCCTTACAGGGGATGAGCAGTTCTTC. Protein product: CASSSLTGDEQFF.

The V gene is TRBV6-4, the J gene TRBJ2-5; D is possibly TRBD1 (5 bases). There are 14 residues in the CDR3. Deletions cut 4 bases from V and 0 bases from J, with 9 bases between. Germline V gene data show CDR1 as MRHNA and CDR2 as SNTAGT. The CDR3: CASSGTGYQETQYF. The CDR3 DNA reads TGTGCCAGCAGTGGAACAGGTTACCAAGAGACCCAGTACTTC.

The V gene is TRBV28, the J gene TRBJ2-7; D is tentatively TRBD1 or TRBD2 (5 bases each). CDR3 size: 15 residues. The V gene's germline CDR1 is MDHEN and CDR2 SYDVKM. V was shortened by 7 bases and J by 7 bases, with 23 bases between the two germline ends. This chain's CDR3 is CASNPGANKNWEQYF. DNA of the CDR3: TGTGCCAGCAACCCCGGGGCAAATAAGAACTGGGAGCAGTACTTC.

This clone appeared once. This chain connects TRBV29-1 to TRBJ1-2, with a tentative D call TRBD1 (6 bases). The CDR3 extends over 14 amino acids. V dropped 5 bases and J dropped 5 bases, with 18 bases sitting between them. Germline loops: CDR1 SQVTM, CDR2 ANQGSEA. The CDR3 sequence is CSVTPLMGAYGYTF. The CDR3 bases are TGCAGCGTTACCCCCTTGATGGGGGCATATGGCTACACCTTC.

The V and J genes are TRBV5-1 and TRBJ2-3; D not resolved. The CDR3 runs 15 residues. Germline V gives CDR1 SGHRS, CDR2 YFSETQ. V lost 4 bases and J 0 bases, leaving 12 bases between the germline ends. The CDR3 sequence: CASSRTDTSTDTQYF. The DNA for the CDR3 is TGCGCCAGCAGCCGGACGGATACTAGCACAGATACGCAGTATTTT.

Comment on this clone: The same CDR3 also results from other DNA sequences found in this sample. The CDR3 nucleotides read TGTGCCAGCAGCGAACGGGGATCCTACAATGAGCAGTTCTTC. It translates to CASSERGSYNEQFF. The rearrangement uses TRBV9 and TRBJ2-1; possibly TRBD2 for D (5 bases). This CDR3 is built from 14 residues. CDR1 is SGDLS, CDR2 YYNGEE, per germline. Trimming pared 3 bases from V and 1 base from J, leaving 8 bases between.